This entry lists 17 T cell receptor beta chains sequenced from one sample in a study of T-cell reconstitution after alpha-beta-depleted transplantation in children. This sample's TCRbeta library carried unique molecular identifier barcodes. TCRdb reprocessed the PCR reads with MiXCR, giving one entry per CDR3 protein. The profile covers hundreds of thousands of distinct CDR3 sequences, with roughly 13% appearing a single time and around 0.79% taken by the ten largest. The sample in question was PBMCs, obtained before TCRalphabeta/CD19-depleted stem cell transplant. The receptors come from a girl aged 2 to 10 with congenital amegakaryocytic thrombocytopenia, due to receive a stem cell transplant.

This clonotype was observed many times. The J gene is TRBJ2-5, the V gene TRBV20-1; 9 positions match TRBD2. Germline-derived CDR1 and CDR2 are DFQATT and SNEGSKA (reference sequence). The CDR3 has 16 residues. V trimming: 6 bases; J trimming: 5 bases; junction bases outside the gene matches: 16. CDR3 sequence: CSAQGRVAGVFETQYF. CDR3 coding DNA: TGCAGTGCACAAGGGAGGGTAGCGGGAGTTTTTGAGACCCAGTACTTC.

This clonotype was seen a few times. The chain recombines TRBV20-1 with TRBJ2-3; TRBD2 agrees at 11 bases. The CDR3 totals 17 residues. The V segment lost 4 bases and the J segment 2 bases; nucleotides outside the gene matches: 11. CDR1 is DFQATT and CDR2 is SNEGSKA in the germline V gene (reference sequence). DNA for the CDR3: TGCAGTGCTACCAATCCGGGACTAGCGGATTACACAGATACGCAGTATTTT. This gives the protein CSATNPGLADYTDTQYF.

This clonotype was detected ten times or more. The chain links TRBV12-3 or TRBV12-4 to TRBJ1-1; tentative D call: TRBD1 (5 bases). The length of the CDR3 is 17 residues. Trimming pared 3 bases from V and 0 bases from J, leaving 17 bases between. As DNA, the CDR3 is TGTGCCAGCAGTTTGCTCTGGCAGGGCCTTATGAACACTGAAGCTTTCTTT. This gives the protein CASSLLWQGLMNTEAFF.

This clonotype was recorded a few times. V and J are TRBV6-1 and TRBJ2-3; 8 bases agree with TRBD1. The CDR3 sequence is 14 residues long. Germline-derived CDR1 and CDR2 are MNHNS and SASEGT. The ends lost 9 bases at V and 3 bases at J; junction bases unmatched: 8. The CDR3: CASLRGQVTDTQYF. For the CDR3, the DNA is TGTGCCAGTCTGAGGGGACAGGTAACAGATACGCAGTATTTT.

The chain links TRBV12-3 or TRBV12-4 to TRBJ2-7; no clear D gene. V was pared by 5 bases and J by 2 bases, with 16 bases between. This CDR3 is 15 amino acids long. CDR3 residues: CASSEPVGVTYEQYF. The CDR3 region has the DNA TGTGCCAGCAGTGAGCCCGTTGGAGTAACCTACGAGCAGTACTTC.

This clonotype was seen more than once but under ten times. The chain links TRBV6-1 to TRBJ1-2; D is perhaps TRBD1 (6 bases). Germline V gene data show CDR1 as MNHNS and CDR2 as SASEGT. V was clipped by 8 bases and J by 6 bases, with 16 bases between them. The CDR3 is 13 amino acids. The CDR3 reads CASVQGRMDGYTF. CDR3 coding DNA: TGTGCCAGCGTCCAGGGGAGGATGGATGGCTACACCTTC.

This clonotype was recorded many times. The chain combines TRBV7-2 with TRBJ2-5; D is ambiguous. The CDR3 is 13 residues long. Per the germline V gene, CDR1 is SGHTA and CDR2 is FQGNSA. V was trimmed by 5 bases and J by 4 bases, leaving 11 bases between them. CDR3 protein: CASSADPRETQYF. CDR3 nucleotides: TGTGCCAGCAGCGCCGACCCCCGAGAGACCCAGTACTTC.

This clonotype showed up many times. The chain carries TRBV20-1 and TRBJ2-1; the D is unclear. The germline gives CDR1 DFQATT, CDR2 SNEGSKA (reference sequence). The V and J ends lost 2 bases and 3 bases respectively, with 11 bases between them. The CDR3 is 14 residues long. The CDR3 sequence is CSARKEPYYNEQFF. In DNA form, the CDR3 reads TGCAGTGCTAGAAAGGAGCCTTACTACAATGAGCAGTTCTTC.

The gene calls are TRBV3-1 and TRBJ2-1, with D unresolved. The germline V gene encodes CDR1 LGHDT and CDR2 YNNKEL (reference sequence). V lost 4 bases and J lost 2, with 15 bases in between. The CDR3 has 16 amino acids. In nucleotides, the CDR3 is TGTGCCAGCAGCCCCAACCCCGGATTTGCCTACAATGAGCAGTTCTTC. It translates to CASSPNPGFAYNEQFF.

This clonotype was recorded at least ten times. The chain recombines TRBV18 with TRBJ2-5; D remains ambiguous. This CDR3 has 12 residues. CDR1 and CDR2 (germline): KGHSH, LQKENI. V was trimmed by 4 bases and J by 9 bases, leaving 12 bases between them. CDR3 nucleotide sequence: TGTGCCAGCTCACTTGACATTGGGGCCCAGTACTTC. This encodes CASSLDIGAQYF. Complete variable domain (other parts from reference TRBV18 and TRBJ2-5): NAGVMQNPRHLVRRRGQEARLRCSPMKGHSHVYWYRQLPEEGLKFMVYLQKENIIDESGMPKERFSAEFPKEGPSILRIQQVVRGDSAAYFCASSLDIGAQYFGPGTRLLVL.

Worth noting for this clonotype: This could be a read error, since a much larger clone is one nucleotide away. This chain uses TRBV12-3 or TRBV12-4 with TRBJ2-1, with 15 bases fitting TRBD2. This CDR3 region has 15 residues. DNA of the CDR3: TGTGCCAGCAGGGGACTAGCGGGAGGCGGGAATGAGCATTTCTTC. Translation gives CASRGLAGGGNEHFF.

The chain joins TRBV12-3 or TRBV12-4 to TRBJ2-6; D is perhaps TRBD2 (6 bases). V was shortened by 7 bases and J by 1 base, with 17 bases between the two germline ends. The CDR3 runs to 17 residues. The CDR3 is CASTQGRWASGANVLTF. CDR3 DNA: TGTGCCAGCACCCAAGGGAGGTGGGCATCTGGGGCCAACGTCCTGACTTTC.

The table lists this clonotype with a count of one. V gene TRBV10-2 combines with J gene TRBJ2-1; 7 bases are shared with TRBD2. In germline, CDR1 is WSHSY, CDR2 SAAADI. With V trimmed by 5 bases and J by 0 bases, 13 bases remained unmatched. The length of the CDR3 is 18 residues. Here the CDR3 reads CASSFRLLAESSYNEQFF. The CDR3 DNA sequence: TGCGCCAGCAGTTTTCGGCTCCTAGCGGAGAGCTCCTACAATGAGCAGTTCTTC.

This clonotype was detected ten times or more. The V call is TRBV20-1, the J call TRBJ2-7, with TRBD2 identical over 10 bases. Germline values: CDR1 DFQATT, CDR2 SNEGSKA (reference sequence). J gave up 1 base and V 3 bases, and 6 bases lay outside the gene matches. This CDR3 region has 15 residues. CDR3 region: CSASAGLAASYEQYF. The CDR3 coding sequence is TGCAGTGCTAGCGCCGGACTAGCGGCTTCCTACGAGCAGTACTTC.

This rearrangement joins TRBV20-1 to TRBJ2-7; a weak D match, TRBD1 (5 bases). Germline V gives CDR1 DFQATT, CDR2 SNEGSKA (reference sequence). The CDR3 covers 12 residues. The V end was cut by 4 bases, the J end by 6 bases, with 13 bases between. CDR3 coding DNA: TGCAGTGCTACCGATCTAGGGGTCGAGCAGTACTTC. It encodes CSATDLGVEQYF.

The rearrangement joins TRBV7-8 to TRBJ2-3, with TRBD2 matching 7 bases. CDR1 and CDR2 from the germline V gene are SGHVS and FQNEAQ. CDR3 length: 16 amino acids. The J segment lost 3 bases and the V segment lost 5 bases, leaving 11 bases of the junction unmatched. The CDR3 here is CASSAPRLADTDTQYF. The CDR3 DNA sequence: TGTGCCAGCAGCGCCCCACGACTAGCCGATACAGATACGCAGTATTTT.

This clonotype was picked up many times. This chain uses TRBV4-1 with TRBJ1-2; 9 bases map to TRBD1. Germline CDR1 and CDR2: MGHRA and YSYEKL. V lost 5 bases to trimming and J lost 5 bases; unmatched junction nucleotides: 9. The CDR3 is made up of 15 amino acids. The CDR3 nucleotides are TGCGCCAGCAGCGCTGGGACAGGGATACATTATGGCTACACCTTC. Translating it yields CASSAGTGIHYGYTF.